This T cell receptor (beta chain) appears in the sequencing data of a study of blood T cells in healthy people across ages. General study points: PBMCs left unsorted prevented a conclusive naive versus antigen-experienced comparison.

Peripheral blood, about 9.3 milliliters per donor, was collected. V dropped 1 base and J dropped 1 base, with 7 bases sitting between them. The CDR3 runs 14 residues. The germline V gene has CDR1 SGHDN and CDR2 FVKESK. The sample holds many counts of this clonotype. Its antigen is not known. The second PCR ran roughly 6 to 12 cycles with a sample-barcoded 5' primer and J-beta primers. Tagging of each cDNA molecule was performed by a template-switch adaptor with 12 random nucleotides. From the 5' RACE reads, TCRdb called clonotypes with MiXCR, one entry per CDR3 protein. The table records hundreds of thousands of distinct CDR3 sequences, around 36% of them present only once.

The material sequenced was blood. The clonotype comes from a man between 18 and 29 years old in good health. The chain recombines TRBV14 with TRBJ2-5; perhaps TRBD1 as D (5 bases). CDR3 DNA sequence: TGTGCCAGCAGCCAAGTCACAGGCCAAGAGACCCAGTACTTC. As protein: CASSQVTGQETQYF.